This T cell receptor beta chain is from a study of T-cell memory formation after mild COVID-19. This clonotype was detected ten times or more. Its antigen is not known. Using its own MiXCR run on the 5' RACE reads, TCRdb lists one record per CDR3 protein. Of hundreds of thousands of distinct CDR3 sequences listed, 16% were seen once; the top ten hold 3.5%. Study results and limitations: Later expanders leaned CD4+, whereas day 15 to 85 contracting clones were balanced CD4/CD8. Shrinking CD4+ clones were chiefly CM and EM; CD8+ ones were chiefly EMRA. Clonal second-wave expansions that peaked on day 37 had unconfirmed SARS-CoV-2 specificity. Detection of some responders pre-infection suggested pre-existing cross-reactive memory T cells participated.

The CDR3 covers 15 residues. Between the trimmed V and J ends, which lost 4 bases and 0 bases, there was a span of 13 bases. The germline V gene has CDR1 MGHRA and CDR2 YSYEKL. Sequenced input: PBMCs or a T cell subset sorted from them (not recorded which). V gene TRBV4-1 combines with J gene TRBJ2-7, with D possibly matching TRBD2 (5 bases). The source of this sequence is a young man who had mild COVID-19 (a few samples of this study predate the infection). Cell type and time point are not known. CDR3 protein: CASSRTLASSYEQYF. Written as DNA, the CDR3 is TGCGCCAGCAGCCGAACTTTAGCGAGCTCCTACGAGCAGTACTTC.